This TCR beta chain was sequenced for a study of cytomegalovirus exposure and HLA in healthy donors. The CDR3 sequence is 16 residues long. V gave up 1 base and J gave up 6 bases; unmatched junction bases: 8. Germline CDR1 and CDR2: SEHNR and FQNEAQ (reference sequence). In the PCR, 60 Vbeta and 13 Jbeta primers were used. Sequencing used immunoSEQ multiplex PCR; TCRdb keeps in-frame clones, though not all of them. This sample yields hundreds of thousands of clones, of which around 83% are seen a single time; 1.2% to 1.5% belongs to the top ten. Points on this clone: Its antigen remains unidentified.

Study-wide results and limits: On later analysis, the bulk of CMV-associated TCR beta chains appeared to be HLA-restricted. Testing in vitro showed a few CMV-associated chains specific for CMV antigens. The likely explanation for a cluster of highly shared sequence variants was sequencing artifact.

The V gene is TRBV7-9, the J gene TRBJ2-1, with 8 bases matching TRBD2. This receptor was taken from a girl aged 10 to 17 in good health and CMV-seronegative. Sequencing used PBMCs. The CDR3 DNA reads as TGTGCCAGCAGCTTAGGCGGGTCCGGGAGGGCCAATGAGCAGTTCTTC. This sequence encodes CASSLGGSGRANEQFF.